Presented here are 5 T cell receptor beta chains from one specimen sequenced in a study of CD8+CD57+ T cells in acquired aplastic anemia (dated by TCRdb to the late 2010s). Sequencer: Illumina HiSeq 2000. Profiling of TCR beta VDJ combinations and CDR3 sequences used genomic DNA as the template. TCRdb applied fastp at Q25 and MiXCR to the public reads, then kept only in-frame beta chains. Every entry covers one CDR3 protein and lists the most common genes and DNA from its rows. This sample has just over 450,000 distinct CDR3 sequences in its table, and 25% to 40% of those were observed once. The ten largest clonotypes hold roughly 0.89% of the sample. The patients picked for sequencing were ones in whom flow cytometry had shown an expansion of CD8+CD57+ cells. Specimen: sorted CD4+, CD8+, or CD8+CD57+ T cells (not recorded which) from PBMCs. Receptor source: a human donor with aplastic anemia.

This clonotype has at least ten counts. The V and J genes are TRBV19 and TRBJ2-7; 10 bases match TRBD1. Germline loops: CDR1 LNHDA, CDR2 SQIVND (reference sequence). Germline trimming cut 3 bases from V and 2 bases from J; bases unmatched to any gene: 1. This CDR3 is built from 14 residues. CDR3: CASSIGTGAYEQYF. The DNA of the CDR3 is TGTGCCAGTAGTATTGGGACAGGGGCCTACGAGCAGTACTTC.

In this sample, this clonotype turned up many times. The V and J genes are TRBV20-1 and TRBJ1-2; no firm D call. Deletions cut 6 bases from V and 6 bases from J, with 8 bases between. The CDR3 is made up of 10 amino acids. CDR1 and CDR2 from the germline V gene are DFQATT and SNEGSKA (reference sequence). This CDR3 reads CSATRDGYTF. CDR3 bases: TGCAGTGCCACCCGGGATGGCTACACCTTC.

The DNA for the CDR3 is TGCAGTGCTAGAGATCCCCGGGACAGCCTGAATGAGCAGTTCTTC. Its translation: CSARDPRDSLNEQFF. The rearrangement links TRBV20-1 to TRBJ2-1; TRBD1 aligns across 7 bases. Germline CDR1 DFQATT, CDR2 SNEGSKA (reference sequence). The CDR3 sequence is 15 residues long. Trimming cost V 0 bases and J 7 bases; bases outside gene matches: 9.

The chain carries TRBV19 and TRBJ2-3, with 7 bases fitting TRBD2. After removal of 3 bases from V and 5 bases from J, the junction contained 2 bases not matched to a gene. Germline V gene sequence: CDR1 LNHDA, CDR2 SQIVND (reference sequence). This CDR3 comprises 13 residues. The CDR3 region is CASSMGRGDTQYF. CDR3 sequence (DNA): TGTGCCAGTAGTATGGGGAGGGGAGATACGCAGTATTTT.

The table lists this clonotype with a few counts. The rearrangement joins TRBV19 to TRBJ2-3; possibly TRBD1 for D (7 bases). Germline values: CDR1 LNHDA, CDR2 SQIVND (reference sequence). The CDR3 is 18 amino acids. V was pared by 3 bases and J by 6 bases, with 25 bases between. Written as DNA, the CDR3 is TGTGCCAGTAGTATGTCGGGGGTAGGGGGCGCAATTAGGGATACGCAGTATTTT. Protein: CASSMSGVGGAIRDTQYF.